The entry below describes one T cell receptor beta chain. The antigen is undetermined. The entry originates in a study of T-cell memory formation after mild COVID-19. Background on the study: TCR clustering was largely donor specific. General study results and limits: The study found contracting CD4+ clones mainly in CM and EM and contracting CD8+ clones in EMRA. Within pre-infection memory, some responding clones were found, suggesting cross-reactive memory joined.

Libraries for TCRalpha and TCRbeta carried sample barcodes and unique molecular identifiers via 5'RACE. TCRdb recomputed calls from the 5' RACE reads with MiXCR, one row per CDR3 protein. Of 75,000 to 90,000 distinct CDR3 sequences in the sample, approximately 15% were seen once. Germline lookup yields CDR1 ENHRY and CDR2 SYGVKD. CDR3 length: 15 residues. The V gene lost 2 bases and the J gene lost 0 bases, with 8 bases spanning the gap. The clonotype comes from an adult woman who had mild COVID-19 (a few samples of this study predate the infection). Cell type and time point are not known. The V gene is TRBV10-3, the J gene TRBJ1-5; D might be TRBD1 (5 bases). Sequenced material: PBMCs or a T cell subset sorted from them (not recorded which). The CDR3, as DNA: TGTGCCATCAGTGAGACCACAGGTAGCAATCAGCCCCAGCATTTT. Residues: CAISETTGSNQPQHF.